The clone carrying this TCR beta chain was detected only once. These data are taken from a study of blood T cell repertoires in COVID-19. Produced via immunoSEQ multiplex PCR; TCRdb's table is partial and in-frame only. The sample consists of 150,000 to 200,000 clones, 87% of them appearing once. The sample was peripheral blood. The receptor was derived from a man aged 18 to 35 with active or convalescent COVID-19.

DNA of the CDR3: TGCAGCGTAGCCTCTGGAAACACCATATATTTT. As protein: CSVASGNTIYF. This chain connects TRBV29-1 to TRBJ1-3, with D unresolved. This CDR3 has 11 residues. V was trimmed by 6 bases and J by 0 bases, leaving 3 bases between them. The germline CDR1 and CDR2 sequences are SQVTM and ANQGSEA.